This is a list of T cell receptor beta chains from one sample in a study of blood T cell repertoires in COVID-19. Using immunoSEQ multiplex PCR, the repertoire was profiled, and TCRdb retains in-frame clones only, with some absent. The sample lists hundreds of thousands of clones, around 85% occurring once. The sequenced material came from peripheral blood. The receptors shown here come from a woman aged 30 to 39 who had recovered from COVID-19. Both conserved end residues are part of each CDR3. The D gene is left open where the match is weak. Clone size is stated in some rows and not others, as once, few, many or a class when expanded.

J gene	D gene	clone size	V gene	CDR3 protein	CDR3 DNA
TRBJ2-1	TRBD1	.	TRBV15	CATSTGQGGDEQFF	TGTGCCACCAGCACAGGACAGGGAGGCGATGAGCAGTTCTTC
TRBJ2-7	TRBD1	.	TRBV10-3	CAISELEPGQGAIAKYF	TGTGCCATCAGTGAGCTCGAACCGGGACAGGGGGCGATTGCTAAGTACTTC
TRBJ1-1	.	few	TRBV5-1	CASSLGVILSNTEAFF	TGCGCCAGCAGCCTAGGGGTCATTCTTTCGAACACTGAAGCTTTCTTT
TRBJ2-7	.	.	TRBV28	CASTRGLSSYEQYF	TGTGCCAGCACCCGCGGCCTTAGCTCCTACGAGCAGTACTTC
TRBJ2-2	TRBD2	.	TRBV5-1	CASSSGLAGDTGELFF	TGCGCCAGCAGCTCGGGACTAGCGGGAGACACCGGGGAGCTGTTTTTT
TRBJ1-5	TRBD1	.	TRBV24-1	CATSDTTGGWSQPQHF	TGTGCCACCAGTGATACAACAGGGGGCTGGTCTCAGCCCCAGCATTTT
TRBJ2-5	TRBD2	.	TRBV28	CASTFTGTSDREETQYF	TGTGCCAGCACCTTCACCGGGACTAGCGATAGGGAAGAGACCCAGTACTTC
TRBJ1-1	.	.	TRBV2	CARSQATGEAFF	TGTGCCAGATCCCAGGCCACCGGTGAAGCTTTCTTT
TRBJ1-1	.	.	TRBV7-8	CASSLLSLRNTEAFF	TGTGCCAGCAGCTTATTATCGTTGAGGAACACTGAAGCTTTCTTT
TRBJ1-2	TRBD1	.	TRBV27	CASSLTGAGGYTF	TGTGCCAGCAGTTTGACAGGGGCTGGGGGCTACACCTTC
TRBJ2-1	TRBD2	.	TRBV5-1	CASSLRGGRALSSYNEQFF	TGCGCCAGCAGCCTGAGGGGCGGGAGGGCCTTGTCGTCCTACAATGAGCAGTTCTTC
TRBJ2-3	TRBD1	.	TRBV6-5	CASTGTGRTDTQYF	TGTGCCAGCACCGGGACAGGGCGCACAGATACGCAGTATTTT
TRBJ2-5	.	.	TRBV28	CASSLADVASASQETQYF	TGTGCCAGCAGTTTAGCGGACGTGGCTAGCGCATCCCAAGAGACCCAGTACTTC
TRBJ1-2	TRBD1	.	TRBV2	CASSVGQGAGGYTF	TGTGCCAGCAGTGTCGGACAGGGGGCTGGTGGCTACACCTTC
TRBJ1-2	TRBD1	.	TRBV7-3	CASSYDRGNYGYTF	TGTGCCAGCAGCTACGACAGGGGAAACTATGGCTACACCTTC
TRBJ2-4	TRBD1	.	TRBV2	CASSEDRGEFNIQYF	TGTGCCAGCAGTGAAGACAGGGGGGAATTTAACATTCAGTACTTC
TRBJ1-3	TRBD1	.	TRBV6-5	CAAGTGSSGNTIYF	TGTGCCGCTGGGACAGGTAGCTCTGGAAACACCATATATTTT
TRBJ2-1	.	.	TRBV28	CASLDWNNEQFF	TGTGCCAGCCTCGACTGGAACAATGAGCAGTTCTTC
TRBJ2-5	.	.	TRBV21-1	CASSKEAGIETQYF	TGTGCCAGCAGCAAAGAGGCAGGGATCGAGACCCAGTACTTC
TRBJ1-1	TRBD1	.	TRBV6-5	CASSTGTVAFF	TGTGCCAGCAGCACCGGGACAGTAGCTTTCTTT
TRBJ2-7	.	.	TRBV28	CASSLGYRDFLSSYEQYF	TGTGCCAGCAGTTTAGGGTACCGGGACTTCTTGAGCTCCTACGAGCAGTACTTC
TRBJ1-5	.	.	TRBV6-1	CASSEVSGNGQPQHF	TGTGCCAGCAGTGAAGTGTCGGGGAATGGTCAGCCCCAGCATTTT
TRBJ2-7	.	.	TRBV4-2	CASSQPPGLDIYEQYF	TGTGCCAGCAGCCAACCCCCGGGACTTGACATATACGAGCAGTACTTC
TRBJ2-5	.	.	TRBV5-4	CASSRGSGNPKETQYF	TGTGCCAGCAGCCGGGGGAGCGGAAATCCTAAAGAGACCCAGTACTTC
TRBJ2-3	.	.	TRBV4-2	CASSQDGGSTDTQYF	TGTGCCAGCAGCCAAGATGGCGGAAGCACAGATACGCAGTATTTT
TRBJ2-7	TRBD2	.	TRBV4-2	CASSQDPLAGPFYEQYF	TGTGCCAGCAGCCAAGATCCCCTAGCGGGGCCCTTCTACGAGCAGTACTTC
TRBJ2-7	.	once	TRBV7-2	CASSSRLAVGFNEQYF	TGTGCCAGCAGCTCCCGTCTAGCAGTCGGCTTTAATGAGCAGTACTTC
TRBJ2-7	.	.	TRBV11-2	CASSFADGLGAYEQYF	TGTGCCAGCAGCTTCGCCGACGGATTAGGGGCCTACGAGCAGTACTTC
TRBJ1-1	.	.	TRBV2	CASRLDPTTEAFF	TGTGCCAGCAGACTAGACCCCACCACTGAAGCTTTCTTT
TRBJ2-5	TRBD2	once	TRBV15	CATSDKGRTSGGLKTQYF	TGTGCCACCTCCGACAAGGGGAGAACTAGCGGGGGGTTGAAGACCCAGTACTTC
TRBJ2-5	.	.	TRBV6-6	CASSSGGETQYF	TGTGCCAGCAGTTCCGGGGGAGAGACCCAGTACTTC
TRBJ1-1	.	few	TRBV7-2	CASSLAHNRQAEAFF	TGTGCCAGCAGCTTAGCGCATAACAGACAGGCTGAAGCTTTCTTT
TRBJ1-2	TRBD1	.	TRBV27	CASSRSAGTGSNYGYTF	TGTGCCAGCAGCAGAAGTGCGGGGACAGGATCTAACTATGGCTACACCTTC
TRBJ2-3	.	.	TRBV19	CASRPTGSSTDTQYF	TGTGCCAGTAGACCGACGGGGTCTAGCACAGATACGCAGTATTTT
TRBJ2-5	TRBD1	.	TRBV9	CASSTQGAFWETQYF	TGTGCCAGCAGTACACAGGGGGCTTTCTGGGAGACCCAGTACTTC